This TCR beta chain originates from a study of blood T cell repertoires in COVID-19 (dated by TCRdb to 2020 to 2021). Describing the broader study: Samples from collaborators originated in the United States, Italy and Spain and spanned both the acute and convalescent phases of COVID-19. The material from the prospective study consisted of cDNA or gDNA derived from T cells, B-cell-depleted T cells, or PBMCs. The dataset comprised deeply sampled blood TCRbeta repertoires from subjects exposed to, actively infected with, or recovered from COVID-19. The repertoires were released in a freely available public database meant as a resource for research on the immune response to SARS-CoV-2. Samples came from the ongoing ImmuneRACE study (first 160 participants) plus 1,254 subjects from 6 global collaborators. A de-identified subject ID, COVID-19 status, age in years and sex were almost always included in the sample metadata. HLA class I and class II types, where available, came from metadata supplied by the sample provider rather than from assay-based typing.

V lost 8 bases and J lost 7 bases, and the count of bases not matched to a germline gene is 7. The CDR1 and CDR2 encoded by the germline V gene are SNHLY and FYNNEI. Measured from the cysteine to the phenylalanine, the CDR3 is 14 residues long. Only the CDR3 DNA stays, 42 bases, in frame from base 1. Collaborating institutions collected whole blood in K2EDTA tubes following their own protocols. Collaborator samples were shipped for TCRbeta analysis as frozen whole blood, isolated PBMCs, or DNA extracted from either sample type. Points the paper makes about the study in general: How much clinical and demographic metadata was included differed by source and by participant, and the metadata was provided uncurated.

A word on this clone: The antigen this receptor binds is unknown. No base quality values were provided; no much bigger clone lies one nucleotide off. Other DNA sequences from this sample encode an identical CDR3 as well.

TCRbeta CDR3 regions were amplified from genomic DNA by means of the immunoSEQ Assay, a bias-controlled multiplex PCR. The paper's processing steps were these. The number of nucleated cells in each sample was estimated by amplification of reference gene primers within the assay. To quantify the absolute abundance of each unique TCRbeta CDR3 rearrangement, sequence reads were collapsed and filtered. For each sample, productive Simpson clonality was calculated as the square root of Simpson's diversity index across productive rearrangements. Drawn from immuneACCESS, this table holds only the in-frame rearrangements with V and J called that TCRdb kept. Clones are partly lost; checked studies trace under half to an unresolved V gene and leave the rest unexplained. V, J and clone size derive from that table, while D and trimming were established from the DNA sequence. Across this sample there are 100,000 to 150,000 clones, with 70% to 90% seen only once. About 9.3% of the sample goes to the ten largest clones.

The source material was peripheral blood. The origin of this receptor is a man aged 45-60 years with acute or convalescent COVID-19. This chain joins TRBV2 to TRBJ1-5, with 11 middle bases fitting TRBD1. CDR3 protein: CASSGTGGNQPQHF. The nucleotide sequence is TGTGCCAGCTCAGGGACAGGGGGAAACCAGCCCCAGCATTTT.